This T cell receptor (beta chain) comes out of a study of Graves' ophthalmopathy and Graves' hyperthyroidism. About the study: The blood sample was drawn at first diagnosis and before any treatment. Regarding the study as a whole: Most clonotypes expanded in thyroid above 0.001 frequency were present in blood too.

The PBMCs were taken from approximately 9 ml of fresh peripheral blood. The CDR3 sequence is 14 residues long. The V gene lost 5 bases and the J gene lost 4 bases, with 14 bases spanning the gap. Per the germline V gene, CDR1 is LNHDA and CDR2 is SQIVND (reference sequence). TCR beta CDR3 regions were amplified from RNA transcripts. Amplification began with first-round RT-PCR using HTBI primers, then second-round multiplex PCR was performed. TCRdb analysed the multiplex PCR reads with MiXCR anew, one entry per CDR3 protein. The data hold around 660,000 distinct CDR3 sequences, with over 40% observed a single time. The sample holds many counts of this clonotype. No antigen is known for it.

The chain joins TRBV19 to TRBJ1-2; no reliable D call. The origin of this receptor is an adult man with Graves' ophthalmopathy. Sequenced sample: peripheral blood. CDR3 DNA: TGTGCCAGTAGTTATATCACAGCGACCTATGGCTACACCTTC. Residues: CASSYITATYGYTF.